Presented here are 30 T cell receptor beta chains from one specimen sequenced in a study of vaccination and CD4 T cells after COVID-19 (dated by TCRdb to 2022 to 2024). Libraries were constructed by PCR. The sample was run on an Illumina iSeq 100. TCRdb took the public reads, trimmed them with fastp at Q25, ran MiXCR for clone calling and kept in-frame beta chains. Rows merge per CDR3 protein into single entries with the most common DNA and genes. The sample table shows around 21,000 distinct CDR3 sequences, and 60% are seen once. Around 1.1% of the sample belongs to the ten largest clones. The sequenced sample was CD4+ T cells from blood, obtained after SARS-CoV-2 vaccination. These TCRs come from a human donor who had recovered from COVID-19.

Comments on this clonotype: Compared with germline, one end of the junction differs, possibly owing to a read error. The chain employs TRBV30 and TRBJ2-5; 7 bases line up with TRBD2. This CDR3 contains 15 residues. Germline CDR1 is GTSNPN and CDR2 is SVGIG (reference sequence). The CDR3 nucleotides read TGTGCCTGGAGCCCACCGAGGGTTGGGCGGGAGACCCAGTATTTC. It specifies CAWSPPRVGRETQYF.

Relative to its sample, this clonotype is medium-sized. The rearrangement uses TRBV7-8 and TRBJ1-6; D may be TRBD1 (5 bases). From germline, CDR1 is SGHVS and CDR2 FQNEAQ. This CDR3 contains 15 residues. Trimming shortened V by 2 bases and J by 11 bases, and 16 bases separated the two germline ends. CDR3 sequence reads: CASSLRDQGAPPLHF. Written as DNA, the CDR3 is TGTGCCAGCAGCTTAAGAGATCAGGGCGCGCCACCCCTCCACTTT.

This clonotype is medium-sized (0.01 to 0.1%) within its sample. This chain uses TRBV20-1 with TRBJ2-5, with 8 bases aligning to TRBD2. The V gene's germline CDR1 is DFQATT and CDR2 SNEGSKA (reference sequence). The CDR3 consists of 13 residues. V lost 5 bases, J lost 5 bases, and 7 bases stayed unmatched. CDR3 nucleotides: TGCAGTGCTCCCGGACTAGCAGGCGAGACCCAGTACTTC. This encodes CSAPGLAGETQYF.

This chain uses TRBV6-1 with TRBJ1-1, with D possibly being TRBD1 (5 bases). The CDR3 has 14 amino acids. V was cut by 8 bases and J by 4 bases, with 17 bases left in between. The germline V gene has CDR1 MNHNS and CDR2 SASEGT. Here the CDR3 DNA reads TGTGCCAGCCAATATGGGGCAGCGGCCACTGAAGCTTTCTTT. This encodes CASQYGAAATEAFF.

A single count supports this clonotype. This chain connects TRBV19 to TRBJ1-5; D gene unclear. CDR1 is LNHDA, CDR2 SQIVND, per germline (reference sequence). With 5 bases removed from V and 7 bases from J, the gap between germline ends came to 18 bases. The CDR3 spans 15 residues. Here the CDR3 reads CASSPRELRAQPQHF. The CDR3 bases are TGTGCCAGTAGTCCTCGTGAGCTCAGAGCGCAGCCCCAGCATTTT.

The V call is TRBV7-2, the J call TRBJ2-7, with 8 nucleotides matching TRBD2. Germline V gives CDR1 SGHTA, CDR2 FQGNSA. The CDR3 is 14 amino acids. V lost 1 base to trimming and J lost 2 bases; unmatched junction nucleotides: 1. CDR3 DNA sequence: TGTGCCAGCAGCTTAGGGGGACTAGCCTACGAGCAGTACTTC. This codes for CASSLGGLAYEQYF.

The chain links TRBV6-1 to TRBJ2-3; D possibly corresponds to TRBD1 (6 bases). CDR3 length: 14 residues. V lost 8 bases, J lost 2 bases, and 14 bases lay in between. Per the germline V gene, CDR1 is MNHNS and CDR2 is SASEGT. CDR3 nucleotide sequence: TGTGCCAGCGGTGGACAGACGCTCACAGATACGCAGTATTTT. Translation gives CASGGQTLTDTQYF.

This clonotype has only a few counts. The J gene is TRBJ1-1, the V gene TRBV6-5, with a weak D call TRBD1 (6 bases). This CDR3 contains 15 residues. Germline V gene data show CDR1 as MNHEY and CDR2 as SVGAGI. Between the trimmed V and J ends, which lost 2 bases and 0 bases, there was a span of 10 bases. CDR3 nucleotides: TGTGCCAGCAGTTACGGGCACAGGGTGAACACTGAAGCTTTCTTT. Translating gives CASSYGHRVNTEAFF.

The rearrangement joins TRBV27 to TRBJ2-5, with D unresolved. Germline assignment: CDR1 MNHEY and CDR2 SMNVEV (reference sequence). The CDR3 length is 13 residues. Deletions cut 2 bases from V and 1 base from J, with 5 bases between. CDR3 amino acids: CASSLGFQETQYF. The DNA for the CDR3 is TGTGCCAGCAGTTTAGGGTTCCAAGAGACCCAGTACTTC.

This chain joins TRBV5-1 and TRBJ2-7, with no clear D. Per germline, CDR1 SGHRS and CDR2 YFSETQ. Trimming took off 3 bases at V and 2 bases at J, with 6 bases between the two ends. This CDR3 is built from 12 residues. The CDR3 nucleotides read TGCGCCAGCAGCTACGGAACCTACGAGCAGTACTTC. It specifies CASSYGTYEQYF.

The chain is built from TRBV5-1 and TRBJ2-7; 9 bases match TRBD2. Germline loops: CDR1 SGHRS, CDR2 YFSETQ. V lost 1 base and J lost 4; bases outside the gene matches: 9. CDR3 length: 16 amino acids. CDR3 region: CASSLNFGTSIYEQYF. CDR3 DNA sequence: TGCGCCAGCAGCTTGAACTTCGGGACTAGCATTTACGAGCAGTACTTC.

This rearrangement joins TRBV7-9 to TRBJ2-1; D might be TRBD2 (6 bases). Trimming took 1 base from V and 7 from J, leaving 17 bases between them. The CDR3 covers 16 residues. In germline, CDR1 is SEHNR, CDR2 FQNEAQ (reference sequence). The CDR3 protein is CASSLGAEGLRNEQFF. The CDR3 DNA is TGTGCCAGCAGCTTAGGCGCGGAGGGCCTTCGGAATGAGCAGTTCTTC.

The gene calls are TRBV7-3 and TRBJ2-1; 10 bases map to TRBD2. The trim removed 6 bases at V and 7 bases at J, leaving 15 bases unmatched. The germline CDR1 and CDR2 sequences are SGHTA and FQGTGA. This CDR3 contains 17 residues. CDR3 residues: CASSGGLAGARGNEQFF. The DNA for the CDR3 is TGTGCCAGCAGTGGGGGCCTAGCGGGAGCACGTGGAAATGAGCAGTTCTTC.

The CDR3 loop is CASSAQGYDGYTF. In DNA, the CDR3 is TGTGCCAGCAGTGCTCAGGGCTATGATGGCTACACCTTC. The V gene is TRBV6-1, the J gene TRBJ1-2, with D possibly matching TRBD1 (5 bases). The CDR3 is made up of 13 amino acids. Trimming took 4 bases from V and 6 from J, leaving 12 bases between them. CDR1 and CDR2 from the germline V gene are MNHNS and SASEGT.

This clonotype was recorded a few times. The chain carries TRBV24-1 and TRBJ2-5; unclear D gene. CDR3 size: 14 residues. V was shortened by 3 bases and J by 3 bases, with 10 bases between the two germline ends. Germline V gene data show CDR1 as KGHDR and CDR2 as SFDVKD. CDR3 DNA: TGTGCCACCAGTGATACTACGGTAGAAGAGACCCAGTACTTC. Encoded protein: CATSDTTVEETQYF.

The chain joins TRBV20-1 to TRBJ2-7, with 7 bases identical to TRBD1. Germline V lookup: CDR1 DFQATT, CDR2 SNEGSKA (reference sequence). The V and J ends lost 5 bases and 2 bases, in that order; junction bases with no gene match: 9. This CDR3 is built from 14 residues. The CDR3 is CSAPPGTEAYEQYF. CDR3 bases: TGCAGTGCTCCCCCCGGGACAGAAGCCTACGAGCAGTACTTC.

This clonotype was seen a single time. V gene TRBV28 combines with J gene TRBJ1-6; possible D gene TRBD1, 6 bases. V dropped 1 base and J dropped 7 bases, with 11 bases sitting between them. Per the germline V gene, CDR1 is MDHEN and CDR2 is SYDVKM. CDR3 length: 15 amino acids. CDR3 amino acids: CASSLSPGQNSPLHF. CDR3 DNA: TGTGCCAGCAGTTTATCCCCGGGACAAAATTCACCCCTCCACTTT.

The J gene is TRBJ2-5, the V gene TRBV4-1, with D uncertain. Between the trimmed V and J ends, which lost 3 bases and 5 bases, there was a span of 7 bases. This CDR3 spans 12 amino acids. Germline V lookup: CDR1 MGHRA, CDR2 YSYEKL. CDR3 loop: CASSHELETQYF. The CDR3 bases are TGCGCCAGCAGCCACGAGTTGGAGACCCAGTACTTC.

In its sample, this clonotype was seen a few times. The rearrangement links TRBV20-1 to TRBJ1-3; tentatively, D is TRBD1 (5 bases). Per germline, CDR1 DFQATT and CDR2 SNEGSKA (reference sequence). The CDR3 loop spans 13 amino acids. V was trimmed by 5 bases and J by 0 bases, leaving 8 bases between them. In nucleotides, the CDR3 is TGCAGTGCTCAGGGCACCTCTGGAAACACCATATATTTT. Amino acid sequence: CSAQGTSGNTIYF.

This clonotype qualifies as medium-sized. The rearrangement uses TRBV6-1 and TRBJ1-5; D is ambiguous. Trimming left V 8 bases short and J 0 bases short, with 8 bases between. Germline assignment: CDR1 MNHNS and CDR2 SASEGT. The CDR3 runs 13 residues. CDR3 in amino acids: CASLGHSNQPQHF. The CDR3 DNA follows: TGTGCCAGCCTGGGCCATAGCAATCAGCCCCAGCATTTT.

The rearrangement links TRBV21-1 to TRBJ2-6; the table calls TRBD2, which could not be checked here. TRBV21-1 is shown as a pseudogene. This CDR3 is 20 amino acids long. The CDR3: CASSKGEEGLATSGANVLTF. The CDR3 region has the DNA TGTGCCAGCAGCAAAGGGGAGGAGGGACTAGCGACCTCTGGGGCCAACGTCCTGACTTTC.

J is TRBJ2-2 and V is TRBV27, with 12 bases identical to TRBD1. Germline loops: CDR1 MNHEY, CDR2 SMNVEV (reference sequence). The CDR3 is 18 residues long. With V trimmed by 8 bases and J by 7 bases, 17 bases remained unmatched. The CDR3 DNA reads TGTGCCAGCGAGTTTCTGTTTGGGACAGGGGGCGTCCACGGGGAGCTGTTTTTT. It translates to CASEFLFGTGGVHGELFF.

The V call is TRBV6-1, the J call TRBJ1-4, with no clear D. The V and J ends lost 8 bases and 7 bases respectively, with 14 bases between them. This CDR3 contains 13 residues. Per the germline V gene, CDR1 is MNHNS and CDR2 is SASEGT. CDR3 DNA: TGTGCCAGCTCCCGGGTTTGGGGTGAAAAACTGTTTTTT. As protein: CASSRVWGEKLFF.

The chain couples TRBV4-1 to TRBJ2-4; TRBD1 aligns across 9 bases. V was pared by 4 bases and J by 1 base, with 11 bases of the junction left unmatched. The CDR3 spans 18 residues. The germline V gene has CDR1 MGHRA and CDR2 YSYEKL. The CDR3 protein is CASSPGTGFTSAKNIQYF. CDR3 DNA sequence: TGCGCCAGCAGCCCCGGGACAGGGTTTACCTCGGCCAAAAACATTCAGTACTTC.

The rearrangement links TRBV24-1 to TRBJ2-3; TRBD2 might be the D (7 bases). Germline-derived CDR1 and CDR2 are KGHDR and SFDVKD. The CDR3 length is 14 residues. V lost 3 bases and J 5 bases, leaving 11 bases between the germline ends. CDR3 loop: CATSDRGAVDTQYF. CDR3 coding DNA: TGTGCCACCAGTGATCGGGGGGCGGTAGATACGCAGTATTTT.

The chain employs TRBV7-6 and TRBJ2-5, with D perhaps matching TRBD2 (5 bases). The V end was cut by 5 bases, the J end by 4 bases, with 11 bases between. The CDR3 is 13 amino acids. CDR1 is SGHVS and CDR2 is FNYEAQ in the germline V gene. CDR3 sequence: CASSPRRGETQYF. DNA for the CDR3: TGTGCCAGCAGCCCACGCCGGGGAGAGACCCAGTACTTC.

The V call is TRBV6-5, the J call TRBJ1-6, with D possibly being TRBD1 (6 bases). From germline, CDR1 is MNHEY and CDR2 SVGAGI. Between the trimmed V and J ends, which lost 2 bases and 10 bases, there was a span of 9 bases. This CDR3 comprises 13 residues. DNA for the CDR3: TGTGCCAGCAGTTACAGGGGGAACTCACCCCTCCACTTT. This translates into CASSYRGNSPLHF.

The table lists this clonotype with a few counts. The chain combines TRBV27 with TRBJ1-2; D not certain. Germline CDR1 and CDR2: MNHEY and SMNVEV (reference sequence). Trimming took 4 bases from V and 8 from J, leaving 20 bases between them. The CDR3 is 15 amino acids. CDR3 sequence: CASSSEMVPYHGYTF. CDR3 DNA sequence: TGTGCCAGCAGTTCCGAGATGGTGCCCTATCACGGCTACACCTTC.

This clonotype was seen more than once but under ten times. V usage is TRBV21-1 and J usage is TRBJ1-2; the D segment call TRBD1 is taken from the table without a DNA check. TRBV21-1 is deemed a pseudogene. The CDR3 runs 15 residues. The CDR3 sequence is CASSKYLNRNYGYTF. The CDR3, as DNA: TGTGCCAGCAGCAAATATCTGAACAGGAACTATGGCTACACCTTC.

The J gene is TRBJ2-5, the V gene TRBV7-8; no clear D gene. CDR3 size: 13 residues. CDR1 SGHVS and CDR2 FQNEAQ come from the germline V gene. Trimming shortened V by 3 bases and J by 4 bases, and 9 bases separated the two germline ends. The DNA of the CDR3 is TGTGCCAGCAGCTTGGGCTATCGAGAGACCCAGTACTTC. Protein: CASSLGYRETQYF.